This TCR beta chain came from a study of somatic mutations in cytotoxic T cells in rheumatoid arthritis. Whole-study context: The researchers flow-sorted some T-cell populations stained with V beta antibodies and got nearly 100% purity, and these included V beta1+ cells sequenced for TCRB. Notes on the study in general: No multiple-comparison adjustment was applied to the slight TRBV07 underrepresentation in rheumatoid arthritis patients. For about an eighth of the roughly 60 patients, a single CD8+ clone accounted for more than 20% of CD8+ cells.

By positive magnetic bead selection, CD4+ and CD8+ cells were isolated, and their purity was checked by flow cytometry. Profiling relied on immunoSEQ multiplex PCR, and the TCRdb table lists in-frame clones only, not all of them. The sample lists about 11,000 clones; around 80% were seen once. The V segment lost 5 bases and the J segment 7 bases; nucleotides outside the gene matches: 5. Germline CDR1 is SNHLY and CDR2 is FYNNEI. CDR3 size: 13 residues. This clone occurred once. Its cognate antigen is unknown. The sample comprised CD8+ T cells sorted from blood. The TCR was taken from a woman aged 60-75 years with rheumatoid arthritis. The genes are TRBV2 and TRBJ2-1; 7 nucleotides agree with TRBD1. The CDR3 sequence: CASSNRGGNEQFF. CDR3 in DNA: TGTGCCAGCAGTAACAGGGGTGGGAATGAGCAGTTCTTC. The variable domain in full, completed from reference TRBV2 and TRBJ2-1, reads EPEVTQTPSHQVTQMGQEVILRCVPISNHLYFYWYRQILGQKVEFLVSFYNNEISEKSEIFDDQFSVERPDGSNFTLKIRSTKLEDSAMYFCASSNRGGNEQFFGPGTRLTVL.